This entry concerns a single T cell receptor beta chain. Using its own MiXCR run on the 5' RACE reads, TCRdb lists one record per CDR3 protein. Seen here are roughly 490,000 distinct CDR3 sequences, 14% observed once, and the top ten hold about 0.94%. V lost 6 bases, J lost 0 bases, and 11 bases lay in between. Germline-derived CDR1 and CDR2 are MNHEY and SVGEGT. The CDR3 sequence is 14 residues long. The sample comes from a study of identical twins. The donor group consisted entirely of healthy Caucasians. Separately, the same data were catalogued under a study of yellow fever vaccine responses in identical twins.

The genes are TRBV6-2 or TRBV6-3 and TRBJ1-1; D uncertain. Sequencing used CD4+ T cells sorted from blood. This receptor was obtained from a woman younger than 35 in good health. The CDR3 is CASRHPGLNTEAFF. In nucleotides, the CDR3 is TGTGCCAGCAGACACCCCGGTCTGAACACTGAAGCTTTCTTT.